This T cell receptor beta chain appears in the sequencing data of a study of CD8+CD57+ T cells in acquired aplastic anemia. Study summary: Roughly 3.2 ug was the average amount of DNA from sorted CD4+ and CD8+ cells.

Profiling of TCR beta VDJ combinations and CDR3 sequences used genomic DNA as template. TCRdb reprocessed the reads with MiXCR, giving one entry per CDR3 protein. The data hold hundreds of thousands of distinct CDR3 sequences, with 65% to 80% observed a single time. Regarding the study as a whole: The study identified about 30 CD8+ CDR3 sequences shared by patients and controls.

Germline-derived CDR1 and CDR2 are SGHVS and FQNEAQ. The CDR3 consists of 14 residues. The J segment lost 3 bases and the V segment lost 5 bases, leaving 6 bases of the junction unmatched. As to this clonotype: The antigen remains unidentified.

The gene calls are TRBV7-8 and TRBJ2-7; TRBD1 aligns across 8 bases. The TCR sequence derives from a human donor in good health, serving as a control. The sequencing input was sorted CD4+, CD8+, or CD8+CD57+ T cells (not recorded which) from PBMCs. CDR3 DNA: TGTGCCAGCAGCCAGAAGGGACAGGACTACGAGCAGTACTTC. Its protein is CASSQKGQDYEQYF.